Here is one TCR beta chain with its context. The data originate from a study of radiotherapy plus CTLA-4 blockade in lung cancer. Trimming stripped 4 bases from V and 0 bases from J, with 10 bases between. This CDR3 is 15 amino acids long. CDR1 MDHEN and CDR2 SYDVKM come from the germline V gene. TCRdb's table, derived via immunoSEQ multiplex PCR, lists solely in-frame clones and lacks some. Among about 98,000 clones listed, around 83% were seen once. This material consisted of peripheral blood, taken from a patient treated with radiotherapy plus ipilimumab. The genes are TRBV28 and TRBJ1-3, with D tentatively TRBD1 (5 bases). This clonotype originated in a human donor with non-small cell lung cancer who had a partial response to radiotherapy plus ipilimumab. Here the CDR3 DNA reads TGTGCCAGCAGTTCACGGACACTCTCTGGAAACACCATATATTTT. The encoded protein is CASSSRTLSGNTIYF. Supplemented by reference TRBV28 and TRBJ1-3, the full variable domain reads DVKVTQSSRYLVKRTGEKVFLECVQDMDHENMFWYRQDPGLGLRLIYFSYDVKMKEKGDIPEGYSVSREKKERFSLILESASTNQTSMYLCASSSRTLSGNTIYFGEGSWLTVV.